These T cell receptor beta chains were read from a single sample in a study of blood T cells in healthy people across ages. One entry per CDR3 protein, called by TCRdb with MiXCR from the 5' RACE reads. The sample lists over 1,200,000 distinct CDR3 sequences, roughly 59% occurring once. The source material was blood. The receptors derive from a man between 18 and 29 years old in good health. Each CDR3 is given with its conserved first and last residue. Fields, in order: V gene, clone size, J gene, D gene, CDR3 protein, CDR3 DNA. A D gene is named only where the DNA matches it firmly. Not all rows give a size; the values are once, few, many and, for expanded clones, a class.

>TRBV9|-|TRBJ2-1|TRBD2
CASTVSGGSSYNEQFF
TGTGCCAGCACAGTTAGCGGGGGGAGCTCTTACAATGAGCAGTTCTTC
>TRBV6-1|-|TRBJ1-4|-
CASSETGHLDEKLFF
TGTGCCAGCAGCGAAACCGGGCATCTAGACGAAAAACTGTTTTTT
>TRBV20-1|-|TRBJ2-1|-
CSARAATTFFYNEQFF
TGCAGTGCTAGGGCGGCGACTACCTTCTTTTACAATGAGCAGTTCTTC
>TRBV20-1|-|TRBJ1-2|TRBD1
CSVPTGTYGYTF
TGCAGTGTCCCGACAGGGACCTATGGCTACACCTTC
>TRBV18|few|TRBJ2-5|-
CASSPPDETQYF
TGTGCCAGCTCACCACCGGACGAGACCCAGTACTTC
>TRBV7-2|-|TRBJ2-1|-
CASSFYSSQETQFF
TGTGCCAGCAGCTTTTACTCGAGCCAAGAGACCCAGTTCTTC
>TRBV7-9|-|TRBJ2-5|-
CASSSYRELVWTQYF
TGTGCCAGCAGCTCTTACAGGGAACTGGTGTGGACCCAGTACTTC
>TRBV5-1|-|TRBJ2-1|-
CASSFTDQSYNEQFF
TGCGCCAGCAGCTTTACCGACCAGAGTTACAATGAGCAGTTCTTC
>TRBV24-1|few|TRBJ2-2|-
CATSDRTGELFF
TGTGCCACCAGTGATCGAACCGGGGAGCTGTTTTTT
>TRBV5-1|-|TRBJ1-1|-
CASKTGQSNTEAFF
TGCGCCAGCAAAACCGGACAGTCGAACACTGAAGCTTTCTTT
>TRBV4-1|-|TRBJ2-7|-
CASSQPDNEQYF
TGCGCCAGCAGCCAACCCGACAACGAGCAGTACTTC
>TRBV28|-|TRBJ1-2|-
CANLDRLYGYTF
TGTGCCAACCTGGACAGACTCTATGGCTACACCTTC
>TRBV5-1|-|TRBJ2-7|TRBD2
CASSTGLADNEQYF
TGCGCCAGCAGCACGGGACTAGCGGACAACGAGCAGTACTTC
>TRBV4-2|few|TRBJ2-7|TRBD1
CASSQASGTGEGEQYF
TGTGCCAGCAGCCAAGCGTCCGGGACAGGGGAAGGCGAGCAGTACTTC
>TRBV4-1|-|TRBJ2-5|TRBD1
CASSYVWDRGQETQYF
TGCGCCAGCAGCTATGTCTGGGACAGGGGACAAGAGACCCAGTACTTC
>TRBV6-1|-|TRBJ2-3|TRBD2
CASSDNPGAALLAVTDTQYF
TGTGCCAGCAGTGATAACCCGGGGGCTGCACTACTAGCGGTCACAGATACGCAGTATTTT
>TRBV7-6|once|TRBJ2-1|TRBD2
CASSLGLAGEAPKNNEQFF
TGTGCCAGCAGCTTAGGGCTAGCGGGAGAAGCCCCAAAAAACAATGAGCAGTTCTTC
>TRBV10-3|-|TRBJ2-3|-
CAISRLESTDTQYF
TGTGCCATCAGCCGACTGGAGTCGACAGATACGCAGTATTTT
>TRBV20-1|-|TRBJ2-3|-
CSAWWDTQYF
TGCAGTGCTTGGTGGGATACGCAGTATTTT
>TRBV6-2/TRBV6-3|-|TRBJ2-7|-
CASSYPGRLEYF
TGTGCCAGCAGTTACCCGGGGCGCCTTGAGTACTTC
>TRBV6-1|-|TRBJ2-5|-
CASLRDTLRAFLGTQYF
TGTGCCAGCCTCCGGGACACCCTTCGGGCCTTCTTGGGGACCCAGTACTTC
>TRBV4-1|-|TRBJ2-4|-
CASSQDRVAQQYF
TGCGCCAGCAGCCAAGATAGAGTGGCGCAGCAGTACTTC
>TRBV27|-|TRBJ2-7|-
CASSFRTTTYEQYF
TGTGCCAGCAGTTTCAGGACTACTACCTACGAGCAGTACTTC
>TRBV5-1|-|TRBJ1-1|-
CASSLGSWRAEAFF
TGCGCCAGCAGCTTGGGGTCCTGGAGGGCTGAAGCTTTCTTT
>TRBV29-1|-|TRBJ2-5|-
CSDLSGPAETQYF
TGCAGCGACTTATCGGGCCCAGCCGAGACCCAGTACTTC
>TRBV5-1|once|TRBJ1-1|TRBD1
CASSTGQENMNTEAFF
TGCGCCAGCAGCACCGGACAGGAAAACATGAACACTGAAGCTTTCTTT
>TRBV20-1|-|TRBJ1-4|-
CSARGRSRVTEKLFF
TGCAGTGCTAGAGGTAGATCAAGGGTGACGGAAAAACTGTTTTTT
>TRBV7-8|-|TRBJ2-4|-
CASMGGVGAKNIQYF
TGTGCCAGCATGGGGGGAGTCGGAGCCAAAAACATTCAGTACTTC
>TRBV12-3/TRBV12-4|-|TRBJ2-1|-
CASSLPHPEQFF
TGTGCCAGCAGTTTGCCACACCCTGAGCAGTTCTTC
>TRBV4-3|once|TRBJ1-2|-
CASSQDSRGGGYTF
TGCGCCAGCAGCCAAGATTCCAGGGGAGGTGGCTACACCTTC
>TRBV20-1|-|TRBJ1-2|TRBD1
CSSKTGGANGYTF
TGCAGTTCGAAAACAGGGGGCGCGAATGGCTACACCTTC
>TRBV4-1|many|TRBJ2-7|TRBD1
CASSPAGRTGLYEQYF
TGCGCCAGCAGCCCCGCCGGAAGGACAGGGCTCTACGAGCAGTACTTC
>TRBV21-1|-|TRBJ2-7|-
CASSVPQGFDSYEQYF
TGTGCCAGCAGCGTCCCCCAGGGTTTTGACTCCTACGAGCAGTACTTC
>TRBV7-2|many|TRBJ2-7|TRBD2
CASSLGGTSGLSYEQYF
TGTGCCAGCAGCTTAGGGGGGACTAGCGGCCTCTCCTACGAGCAGTACTTC
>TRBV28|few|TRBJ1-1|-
CASRDMNTEAFF
TGTGCCAGCAGGGACATGAACACTGAAGCTTTCTTT
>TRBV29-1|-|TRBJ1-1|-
CSAAANHGAFF
TGCAGCGCCGCTGCAAACCACGGAGCTTTCTTT
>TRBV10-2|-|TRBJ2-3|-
CASAARRNGTDTQYF
TGCGCCAGCGCTGCCCGGCGGAATGGCACAGATACGCAGTATTTT
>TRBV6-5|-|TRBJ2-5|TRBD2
CASSPLTSAAKTQYF
TGTGCCAGCAGCCCTTTGACTAGCGCGGCGAAGACCCAGTACTTC
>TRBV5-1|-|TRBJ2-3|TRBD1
CASGLDRGGADTQYF
TGCGCCAGCGGCCTGGACAGGGGAGGAGCGGATACGCAGTATTTT
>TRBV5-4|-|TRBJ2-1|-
CASSLPIRGFNEQFF
TGTGCCAGCAGCTTGCCGATTCGAGGGTTTAATGAGCAGTTCTTC
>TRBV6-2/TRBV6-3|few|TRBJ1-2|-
CASSYAGANYGYTF
TGTGCCAGCAGTTATGCAGGAGCTAACTATGGCTACACCTTC
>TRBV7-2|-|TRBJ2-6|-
CASSLAQPPSGANVLTF
TGTGCCAGCAGCTTAGCACAGCCTCCCTCTGGGGCCAACGTCCTGACTTTC
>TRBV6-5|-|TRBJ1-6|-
CASSYPYSPLHF
TGTGCCAGCAGTTACCCCTACTCACCCCTCCACTTT
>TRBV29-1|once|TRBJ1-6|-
CSAGQDMESPLHF
TGCAGCGCTGGTCAGGATATGGAGTCACCCCTCCACTTT
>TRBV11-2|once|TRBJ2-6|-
CASTIFKKPRDGANVLTF
TGTGCCAGCACCATTTTCAAGAAGCCGAGGGATGGGGCCAACGTCCTGACTTTC
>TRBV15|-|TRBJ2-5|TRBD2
CATSSATGTSPFDEQYF
TGTGCCACCAGCAGCGCTACCGGGACTAGTCCATTCGATGAGCAGTACTTC
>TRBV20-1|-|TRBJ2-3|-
CSASVGAFTDTQYF
TGCAGTGCTAGTGTCGGGGCTTTTACAGATACGCAGTATTTT
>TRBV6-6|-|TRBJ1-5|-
CASSLSRASNQPQHF
TGTGCCAGCAGTTTATCACGGGCGAGCAATCAGCCCCAGCATTTT
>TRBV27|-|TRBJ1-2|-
CASSPTIGGYGYTF
TGTGCCAGCAGTCCTACCATCGGGGGCTATGGCTACACCTTC
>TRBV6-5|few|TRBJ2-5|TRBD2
CASSYGGRTQYF
TGTGCCAGCAGTTACGGCGGGAGAACCCAGTACTTC
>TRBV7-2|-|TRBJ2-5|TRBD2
CASSLIQREWWQETQYF
TGTGCCAGCAGCTTAATCCAGCGGGAGTGGTGGCAAGAGACCCAGTACTTC